These 27 T cell receptor beta chains were all obtained from the same sample, sequenced in a study of OX40 agonist ivuxolimab in advanced cancers. Sequencing was performed with immunoSEQ multiplex PCR; in TCRdb, only in-frame clones are kept and a portion is missing. The repertoire includes 6,800 or so clones, approximately 80% of them detected once, and over 30% sits in the top ten. Sample: CD4+ or CD8+ T cells sorted from blood, taken in a trial of the OX40 agonist ivuxolimab. These receptors all come from an adult with an advanced solid tumor such as melanoma, head and neck, liver or kidney cancer.

The V call is TRBV28, the J call TRBJ1-2, with TRBD1 matching over 10 bases. This CDR3 region has 16 residues. CDR1 and CDR2 (germline): MDHEN, SYDVKM. J was trimmed by 4 bases and V by 1 base; bases with no gene match: 6. CDR3 DNA: TGTGCCAGCAGTTTATCTCCGGACAGGGGGGGCTATGGCTACACCTTC. It translates to CASSLSPDRGGYGYTF.

This clone was recorded a few times. The chain carries TRBV27 and TRBJ2-3; no clear D gene. Between the trimmed V and J ends, which lost 2 bases and 2 bases, there was a span of 14 bases. The CDR3 extends over 16 amino acids. Germline V CDR1 and CDR2: MNHEY, SMNVEV (reference sequence). The CDR3 spells CASSLNSLSYTDTQYF. The CDR3 DNA sequence: TGTGCCAGCAGTTTAAACAGCCTAAGTTACACAGATACGCAGTATTTT.

This clone was observed a handful of times. The CDR3 spells CASSAGAGADTQYF. The CDR3 coding sequence is TGTGCCAGCAGTGCGGGTGCGGGAGCAGATACGCAGTATTTT. The chain combines TRBV6-4 with TRBJ2-3; 7 bases map to TRBD2. This CDR3 spans 14 amino acids. Germline assignment: CDR1 MRHNA and CDR2 SNTAGT. J lost 4 bases, V lost 4 bases, and 5 bases had no gene match.

Note on this clone: Additional DNA sequences in this sample encode the identical CDR3. The chain links TRBV27 to TRBJ2-3; D is unclear. The CDR3 contains 13 residues. Per the germline V gene, CDR1 is MNHEY and CDR2 is SMNVEV (reference sequence). V lost 2 bases, J lost 5 bases, and 8 bases lay in between. The DNA for the CDR3 is TGTGCCAGCAGTTTACCCAGAGGAGATACGCAGTATTTT. The encoded protein is CASSLPRGDTQYF.

The chain is built from TRBV11-3 and TRBJ1-1, with 8 bases fitting TRBD1. CDR1 is SGHNT and CDR2 is YENEEA in the germline V gene. CDR3 size: 18 residues. With 0 bases clipped from V and 3 bases from J, the junction kept 12 bases outside the gene matches. The DNA for the CDR3 is TGTGCCAGCAGCTTAGATCAGGGAGGATCACAGGGGGACACTGAAGCTTTCTTT. Translating gives CASSLDQGGSQGDTEAFF.

J is TRBJ2-3 and V is TRBV4-1; D is ambiguous. The germline CDR1 and CDR2 sequences are MGHRA and YSYEKL. CDR3 size: 13 residues. Trimming took 1 base from V and 3 from J, leaving 5 bases between them. DNA for the CDR3: TGCGCCAGCAGCCAAGTGGGGACAGATACGCAGTATTTT. As protein: CASSQVGTDTQYF.

This chain links TRBV4-1 with TRBJ2-7; tentatively, D is TRBD1 (8 bases). In germline, CDR1 is MGHRA, CDR2 YSYEKL. The germline V and J ends were trimmed by 3 bases and 4 bases, with 19 bases remaining between them. This CDR3 region has 16 residues. CDR3 residues: CASSQSWTGRGYEQYF. The CDR3 coding sequence is TGCGCCAGCAGCCAGTCCTGGACAGGGAGGGGGTACGAGCAGTACTTC.

The chain has TRBV4-3 and TRBJ1-6, with 10 bases that match TRBD1. CDR3 length: 18 residues. V lost 0 bases, J lost 5 bases, and 7 bases stayed unmatched. Germline V lookup: CDR1 LGHNA, CDR2 YSLEER. The CDR3 here is CASSQDGFGTGDNSPLHF. CDR3 coding DNA: TGCGCCAGCAGCCAAGATGGCTTCGGGACAGGGGATAATTCACCCCTCCACTTT.

This chain joins TRBV11-3 and TRBJ2-1; perhaps TRBD2 as D (6 bases). The germline V gene has CDR1 SGHNT and CDR2 YENEEA. V was shortened by 1 base and J by 6 bases, with 10 bases between the two germline ends. The CDR3 loop spans 14 amino acids. DNA of the CDR3: TGTGCCAGCAGCTTAGCGGGAGCACCCAATGAGCAGTTCTTC. It encodes CASSLAGAPNEQFF.

The genes are TRBV13 and TRBJ2-3; TRBD1 or TRBD2 may be the D gene (5 bases each). Germline V gene sequence: CDR1 PRHDT, CDR2 FYEKMQ (reference sequence). Trimming cost V 4 bases and J 3 bases, with 14 bases left between them. CDR3 length equals 15 residues. The DNA of the CDR3 is TGTGCCAGCAGCTACGAGGGCCAGGGAACAGATACGCAGTATTTT. Amino acid sequence: CASSYEGQGTDTQYF.

This chain joins TRBV6-1 and TRBJ2-3, with D perhaps matching TRBD2 (7 bases). The CDR3 covers 15 residues. Germline values: CDR1 MNHNS, CDR2 SASEGT. V was pared by 4 bases and J by 2 bases, with 13 bases between. CDR3 DNA: TGTGCCAGCAGTGTTGTGGGGGGGGCCACAGATACGCAGTATTTT. Amino acid sequence: CASSVVGGATDTQYF.

J is TRBJ2-5 and V is TRBV9, with 10 bases fitting TRBD1. V lost 3 bases, J lost 2 bases, and 7 bases stayed unmatched. The CDR3 has 16 residues. Per germline, CDR1 SGDLS and CDR2 YYNGEE. The CDR3 coding sequence is TGTGCCAGCAGCGGGGGCGGACAGGGGGTGCAAGAGACCCAGTACTTC. Its protein product is CASSGGGQGVQETQYF.

The V call is TRBV10-3, the J call TRBJ2-7; no firm D call. The CDR3 consists of 13 residues. Trimming removed 3 bases from V and 2 bases from J, with 8 bases in between. CDR1 and CDR2 (germline): ENHRY, SYGVKD. CDR3 sequence reads: CAISDVGAYEQYF. The CDR3 nucleotides read TGTGCCATCAGTGATGTCGGCGCCTACGAGCAGTACTTC.

This clone occurred a few times. The chain is built from TRBV19 and TRBJ2-1; 9 bases agree with TRBD2. V lost 4 bases and J lost 5; bases outside the gene matches: 12. This CDR3 region has 17 residues. Germline V gene lookup returns CDR1 LNHDA and CDR2 SQIVND (reference sequence). The CDR3 nucleotides read TGTGCCAGTAGTACCAGGATGCTAGCGGGACTGCACAATGAGCAGTTCTTC. It encodes CASSTRMLAGLHNEQFF. The whole variable domain, remainder taken from reference TRBV19 and TRBJ2-1, is DGGITQSPKYLFRKEGQNVTLSCEQNLNHDAMYWYRQDPGQGLRLIYYSQIVNDFQKGDIAEGYSVSREKKESFPLTVTSAQKNPTAFYLCASSTRMLAGLHNEQFFGPGTRLTVL.

The genes are TRBV5-5 and TRBJ2-6; D not certain. The germline V gene encodes CDR1 SGHKS and CDR2 YYEKEE (reference sequence). There are 17 residues in the CDR3. The CDR3 loop is CAAAVLLAQSRANVLTF. In nucleotides, the CDR3 is TGTGCAGCAGCAGTATTGCTCGCACAAAGTCGGGCCAACGTCCTGACTTTC.

The chain joins TRBV7-9 to TRBJ2-5, with TRBD1 matching 7 bases. The CDR3 is 14 residues long. CDR1 is SEHNR and CDR2 is FQNEAQ in the germline V gene (reference sequence). V shed 4 bases, J shed 2 bases, and the junction held 4 bases outside the gene matches. The CDR3 here is CASSSPGQQETQYF. The DNA of the CDR3 is TGTGCCAGCAGCTCCCCGGGACAGCAAGAGACCCAGTACTTC.

The genes are TRBV27 and TRBJ2-5, with 9 bases fitting TRBD2. Germline CDR1 MNHEY, CDR2 SMNVEV (reference sequence). The J segment lost 11 bases and the V segment lost 6 bases, leaving 10 bases of the junction unmatched. The CDR3 loop spans 13 amino acids. Written as DNA, the CDR3 is TGTGCCAGCAGCCCAGGGGCGGGGGGGGAGCAGTACTTC. Protein sequence: CASSPGAGGEQYF.

The DNA of the CDR3 is TGTGCCAGCAGCCAGCTGAGTTCCGGCAGGGGCGAGCAGTACTTC. Translated: CASSQLSSGRGEQYF. The J gene is TRBJ2-7, the V gene TRBV9, with TRBD1 as a possible D gene (6 bases). The germline CDR1 and CDR2 sequences are SGDLS and YYNGEE. CDR3 length: 15 amino acids. With 4 bases removed from V and 6 bases from J, the gap between germline ends came to 20 bases.

The chain uses TRBV6-1 and TRBJ2-7; D gene uncertain. V was pared by 3 bases and J by 2 bases, with 11 bases between. Germline V gives CDR1 MNHNS, CDR2 SASEGT. The CDR3 length is 14 residues. CDR3 sequence reads: CASSDSLSPYEQYF. In DNA, the CDR3 is TGTGCCAGCAGTGATAGCTTGTCTCCCTACGAGCAGTACTTC.

The CDR3 sequence is CAISESLGLAQFF. The CDR3 region has the DNA TGTGCCATCAGTGAGTCCTTAGGACTAGCTCAGTTCTTC. The gene calls are TRBV10-3 and TRBJ2-1; TRBD2 matches 8 bases. CDR3 length: 13 amino acids. The V and J ends lost 0 bases and 13 bases, in that order; junction bases with no gene match: 5. Germline lookup yields CDR1 ENHRY and CDR2 SYGVKD.

This clone rates as large. This chain joins TRBV28 and TRBJ1-1; 9 nucleotides match TRBD1. The CDR3 totals 16 residues. V shed 2 bases, J shed 6 bases, and the junction held 10 bases outside the gene matches. CDR1 is MDHEN and CDR2 is SYDVKM in the germline V gene. CDR3: CASSLNNWDRDAEAFF. DNA of the CDR3: TGTGCCAGCAGTTTAAATAATTGGGACAGGGATGCTGAAGCTTTCTTT.

The V and J genes are TRBV7-9 and TRBJ2-2; D may be TRBD1 or TRBD2 (5 bases each). Trimming shortened V by 6 bases and J by 0 bases, and 14 bases separated the two germline ends. Germline V lookup: CDR1 SEHNR, CDR2 FQNEAQ (reference sequence). The CDR3 loop spans 16 amino acids. CDR3 nucleotide sequence: TGTGCCAGCAGTTACGGACTGACAGCGAACACCGGGGAGCTGTTTTTT. It translates to CASSYGLTANTGELFF.

The chain recombines TRBV5-6 with TRBJ2-3; D not resolved. Per germline, CDR1 SGHDT and CDR2 YYEEEE. This CDR3 region has 12 residues. Deletions cut 3 bases from V and 6 bases from J, with 8 bases between. The CDR3 spells CASSYQLDTQYF. The CDR3 DNA reads as TGTGCCAGCAGCTACCAATTGGATACGCAGTATTTT.

The chain recombines TRBV28 with TRBJ2-6; 7 bases are shared with TRBD1. This CDR3 has 17 amino acids. V was clipped by 3 bases and J by 0 bases; unmatched bases: 5. Germline CDR1 MDHEN, CDR2 SYDVKM. The CDR3 sequence is CASSFGAGGSGANVLTF. The CDR3 DNA is TGTGCCAGCAGTTTCGGGGCAGGGGGCTCTGGGGCCAACGTCCTGACTTTC.

The chain recombines TRBV27 with TRBJ1-2; the D is unclear. The CDR3 has 12 residues. V was trimmed by 11 bases and J by 6 bases, leaving 16 bases between them. Germline V CDR1 and CDR2: MNHEY, SMNVEV (reference sequence). The CDR3 reads CAAKSRGDGYTF. The DNA of the CDR3 is TGTGCCGCGAAATCTCGGGGAGATGGCTACACCTTC.

The chain employs TRBV14 and TRBJ1-2; D is unresolved. V lost 3 bases, J lost 4 bases, and 9 bases lay in between. The CDR3 covers 13 residues. Germline lookup yields CDR1 SGHDN and CDR2 FVKESK. The DNA of the CDR3 is TGTGCCAGCAGCCAGGTGGAAACCTATGGCTACACCTTC. This gives the protein CASSQVETYGYTF.

This clone came up once. The chain recombines TRBV7-6 with TRBJ2-7; 16 positions agree with TRBD2. This CDR3 spans 17 amino acids. Unmatched junction bases numbered 6, after V lost 3 bases and J lost 4 bases. Germline V CDR1 and CDR2: SGHVS, FNYEAQ. The CDR3 region is CASSLGTSGRAGYEQYF. The CDR3 coding sequence is TGTGCCAGCAGCTTGGGGACTAGCGGGAGGGCCGGTTACGAGCAGTACTTC.